This T cell receptor (beta chain) derives from a study of blood T cell repertoires in COVID-19. The junction had 4 bases not matched to a gene; V was cut back by 6 bases and J by 0 bases. Germline V gene data show CDR1 as SNHLY and CDR2 as FYNNEI. This CDR3 comprises 15 residues. The authors' processing: Researchers report that nucleated cell counts were estimated from reference gene primer amplification. Method: immunoSEQ multiplex PCR; TCRdb's copy keeps in-frame clones and lacks some. V and J calls and clone size are copied from that table; D and trimming were computed from the DNA. Of 60,000 or so clones listed, around 90% are singletons.

The sample comprised peripheral blood. The J gene is TRBJ2-2, the V gene TRBV2; TRBD1 matches at 7 bases. This TCR was sampled from a man in his sixties with acute or convalescent COVID-19. The CDR3 here is CASRPGTANTGELFF. The DNA for the CDR3 is TGTGCCAGCAGGCCCGGGACAGCGAACACCGGGGAGCTGTTTTTT.